This T cell receptor beta chain was identified in a study of T cells after posttransplantation cyclophosphamide (dated by TCRdb to the mid-2010s). About the investigation overall: T cell repertoire reconstitution was tracked by TRB sequencing after myeloablative bone marrow transplantation in which posttransplantation cyclophosphamide was used as GVHD prophylaxis. TRA and TRB clonality were tightly correlated in about 10 samples, so subsequent TCR analyses focused on TRB only. Samples from approximately 37 PTCy-treated patients, along with samples from 16 of their related bone marrow donors, underwent antigen receptor sequencing. In 3 patients, up to about 3 additional blood samples taken between 2 and 5.2 years after transplant also underwent TRB sequencing, as did pretransplant blood from a handful of patients. Blood from all 30 or so PTCy patients who had 1-year posttransplant specimens underwent TRB sequencing. Public TRB sequences were checked against a database of over 3,600 sequences associated with responses to pathogens, tumor antigens, self-antigens and alloantigens. Paper-wide results and their limitations: Across approximately 41 patients, TRB clonality was highly associated with recipient CMV seropositivity and CMV reactivation, and PTCy diversity was similar to diversity in CNI/methotrexate controls. Donor-recipient similarity was low at 1-2 months but rose over the first year, and later blood repertoires were often dominated by donor CD8+ memory clones. The TRB repertoires of T cells infiltrating skin or the GI tract showed only limited overlap with the TRB repertoires found in blood.

This specimen's treatment or condition label, per the study, means: high-dose cyclophosphamide on days +3 and +4 as single-agent GVHD prophylaxis. PTCy patients received busulfan and fludarabine conditioning, a related or unrelated marrow graft, and cyclophosphamide on days +3 and +4. PTCy-treated patients came from a prospective multi-institutional clinical trial. Peripheral blood and bone marrow mononuclear cells were isolated by Ficoll-Hypaque density centrifugation and were cryopreserved. TRB sequencing used genomic DNA with the immunoSEQ assay at survey resolution or the hsTCRB kit. For the original study's pipeline: The immunoSEQ software handled the initial read processing, while the LymphoSeq R package was used for the repertoire analyses. Clonality was computed as 1 minus normalized Shannon entropy, and a Gini coefficient was also calculated for each TRB dataset. To infer phenotypes in unsorted samples, TRB sequences from sorted subsets of the recipient or donor were mapped onto the unsorted samples of the same recipient. Held by TCRdb, this immuneACCESS table contains in-frame sequences only and omits some clones. Under half of the omission traces to an unresolved V gene where checked; the cause of the rest is unknown. That table is the source of V, J and clone size, and D and trimming were worked out from the DNA. The sample yields under 20,000 clones; under 80% were counted once. The ten most abundant clones make up 25% to 30% of the sample.

Trimming at the junction amounts to 5 bases on V and 3 bases on J, and the germline ends lie 10 bases apart. CDR1 and CDR2 are drawn from the germline V gene: MNHNS, SASEGT. The CDR3 measures 13 amino acids from cysteine to phenylalanine. Just the 39-base CDR3 DNA is kept, in frame starting at base 1. As to this clone: Its antigen is still unknown. No base qualities exist here, and no much larger clone lies one base off it.

The TCR originated in a male patient younger than 45 who received an allogeneic stem cell transplant from a related donor, was CMV-positive, and had acute GVHD only. Some T cells may originate with the graft donor following a transplant. The sequence is built from TRBV6-1 and TRBJ1-1, with an unclear D gene assignment. This specimen was PBMCs, taken after an allogeneic stem cell transplant with post-transplant cyclophosphamide. The CDR3 amino acid sequence is: CASSRTGDTEAFF. The DNA reads TGTGCCAGCAGTAGGACTGGGGACACTGAAGCTTTCTTT.